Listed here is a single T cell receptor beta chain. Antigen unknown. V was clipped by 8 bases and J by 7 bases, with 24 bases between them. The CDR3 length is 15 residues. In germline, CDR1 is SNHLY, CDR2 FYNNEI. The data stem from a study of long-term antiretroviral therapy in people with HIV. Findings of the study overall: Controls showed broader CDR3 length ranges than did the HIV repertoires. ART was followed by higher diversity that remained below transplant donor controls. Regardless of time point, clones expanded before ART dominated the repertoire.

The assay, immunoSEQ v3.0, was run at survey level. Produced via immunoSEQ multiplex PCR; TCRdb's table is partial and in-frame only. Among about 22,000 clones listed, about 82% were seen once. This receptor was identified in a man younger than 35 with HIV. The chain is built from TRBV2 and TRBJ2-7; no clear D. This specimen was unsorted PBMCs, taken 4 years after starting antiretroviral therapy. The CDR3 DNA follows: TGTGCCAGCCGACGCATCATAGACCAGTGGGGTGAGCAGTACTTC. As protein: CASRRIIDQWGEQYF.